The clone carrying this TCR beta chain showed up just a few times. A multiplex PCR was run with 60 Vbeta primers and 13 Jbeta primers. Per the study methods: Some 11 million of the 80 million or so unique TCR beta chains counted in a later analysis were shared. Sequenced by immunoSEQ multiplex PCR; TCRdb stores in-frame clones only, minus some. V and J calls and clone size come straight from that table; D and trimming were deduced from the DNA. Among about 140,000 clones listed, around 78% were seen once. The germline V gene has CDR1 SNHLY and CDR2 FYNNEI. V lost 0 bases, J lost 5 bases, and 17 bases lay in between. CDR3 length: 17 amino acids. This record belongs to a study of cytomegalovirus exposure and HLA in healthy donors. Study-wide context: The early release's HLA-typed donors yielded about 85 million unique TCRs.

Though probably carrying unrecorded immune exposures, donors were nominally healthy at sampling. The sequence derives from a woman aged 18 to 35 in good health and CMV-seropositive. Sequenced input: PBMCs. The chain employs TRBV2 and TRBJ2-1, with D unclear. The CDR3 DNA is TGTGCCAGCAGTGAAGCGCTGAACAGATACCCAAACAATGAGCAGTTCTTC. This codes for CASSEALNRYPNNEQFF.